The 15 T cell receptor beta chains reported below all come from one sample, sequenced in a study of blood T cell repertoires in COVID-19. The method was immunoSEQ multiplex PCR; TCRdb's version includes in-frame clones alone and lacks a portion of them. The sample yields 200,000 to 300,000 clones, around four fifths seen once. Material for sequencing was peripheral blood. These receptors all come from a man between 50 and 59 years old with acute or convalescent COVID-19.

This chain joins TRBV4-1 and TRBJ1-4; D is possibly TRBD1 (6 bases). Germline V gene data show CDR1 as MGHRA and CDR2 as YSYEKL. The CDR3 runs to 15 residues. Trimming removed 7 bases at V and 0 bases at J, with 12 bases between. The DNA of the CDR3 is TGCGCCAGCACCTACCGACAGGCAACTAATGAAAAACTGTTTTTT. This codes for CASTYRQATNEKLFF.

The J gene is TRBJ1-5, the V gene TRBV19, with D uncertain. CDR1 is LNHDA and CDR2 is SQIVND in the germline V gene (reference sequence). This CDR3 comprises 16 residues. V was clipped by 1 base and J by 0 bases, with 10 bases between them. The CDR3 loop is CASSIVSGYSNQPQHF. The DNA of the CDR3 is TGTGCCAGTAGTATAGTTTCGGGATATAGCAATCAGCCCCAGCATTTT.

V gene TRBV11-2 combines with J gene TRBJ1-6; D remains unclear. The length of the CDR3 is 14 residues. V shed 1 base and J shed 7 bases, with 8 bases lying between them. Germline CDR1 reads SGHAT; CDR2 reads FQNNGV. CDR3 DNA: TGTGCCAGCAGCTTAGCAGTGGTAAATTCACCCCTCCACTTT. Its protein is CASSLAVVNSPLHF.

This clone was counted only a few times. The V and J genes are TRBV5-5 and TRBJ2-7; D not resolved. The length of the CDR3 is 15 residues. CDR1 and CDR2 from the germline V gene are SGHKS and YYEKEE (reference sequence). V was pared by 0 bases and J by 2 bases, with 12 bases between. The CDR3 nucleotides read TGTGCCAGCAGCTTGGAGGCAGAGACAACCTACGAGCAGTACTTC. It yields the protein CASSLEAETTYEQYF.

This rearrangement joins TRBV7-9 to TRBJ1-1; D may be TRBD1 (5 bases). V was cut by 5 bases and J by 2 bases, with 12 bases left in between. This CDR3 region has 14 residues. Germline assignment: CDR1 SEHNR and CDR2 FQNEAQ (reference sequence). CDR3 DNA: TGTGCCAGCAGCCTCCTGGGGCTAAACACTGAAGCTTTCTTT. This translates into CASSLLGLNTEAFF.

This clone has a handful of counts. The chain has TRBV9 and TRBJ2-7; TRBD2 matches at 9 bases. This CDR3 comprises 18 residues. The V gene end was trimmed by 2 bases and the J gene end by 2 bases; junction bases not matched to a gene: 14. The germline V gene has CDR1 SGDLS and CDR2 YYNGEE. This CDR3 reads CASSVRPSGAGGPYEQYF. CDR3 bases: TGTGCCAGCAGCGTGCGTCCTAGCGGGGCGGGAGGTCCCTACGAGCAGTACTTC.

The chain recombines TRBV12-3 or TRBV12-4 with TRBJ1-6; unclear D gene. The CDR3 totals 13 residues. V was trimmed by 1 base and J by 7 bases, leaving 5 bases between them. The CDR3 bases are TGTGCCAGCAGTTTAGGTCTGAATTCACCCCTCCACTTT. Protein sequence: CASSLGLNSPLHF.

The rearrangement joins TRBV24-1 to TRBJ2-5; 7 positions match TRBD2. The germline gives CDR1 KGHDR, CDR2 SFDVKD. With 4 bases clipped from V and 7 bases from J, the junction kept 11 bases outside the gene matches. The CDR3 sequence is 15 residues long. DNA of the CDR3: TGTGCCACCAGTGAACTAGTGGGATCGGGGGGGACCCAGTACTTC. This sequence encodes CATSELVGSGGTQYF.

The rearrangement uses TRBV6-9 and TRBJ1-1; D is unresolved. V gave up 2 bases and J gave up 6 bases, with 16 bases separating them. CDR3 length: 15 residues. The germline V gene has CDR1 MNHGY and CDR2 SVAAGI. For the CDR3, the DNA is TGTGCCAGCAGTTATCTATCGTATGTCTTCGCTGAAGCTTTCTTT. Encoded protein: CASSYLSYVFAEAFF.

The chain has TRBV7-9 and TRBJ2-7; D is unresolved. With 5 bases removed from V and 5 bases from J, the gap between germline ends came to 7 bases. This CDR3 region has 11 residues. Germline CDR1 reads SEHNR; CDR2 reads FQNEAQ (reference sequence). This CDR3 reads CASSARDEQYF. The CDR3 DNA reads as TGTGCCAGCAGCGCTCGGGACGAGCAGTACTTC.

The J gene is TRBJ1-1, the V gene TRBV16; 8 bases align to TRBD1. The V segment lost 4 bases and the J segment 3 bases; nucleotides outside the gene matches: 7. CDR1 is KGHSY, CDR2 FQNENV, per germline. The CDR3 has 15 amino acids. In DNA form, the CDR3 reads TGTGCCAGCAGCCGCATGCAGGGGGCACACACTGAAGCTTTCTTT. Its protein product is CASSRMQGAHTEAFF.

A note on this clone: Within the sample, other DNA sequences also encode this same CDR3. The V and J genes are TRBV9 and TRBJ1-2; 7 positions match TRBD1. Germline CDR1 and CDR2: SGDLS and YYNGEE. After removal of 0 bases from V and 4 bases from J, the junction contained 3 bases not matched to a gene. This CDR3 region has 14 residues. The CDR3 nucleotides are TGTGCCAGCAGCGTAGTAGGGGGCAGCTATGGCTACACCTTC. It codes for CASSVVGGSYGYTF.

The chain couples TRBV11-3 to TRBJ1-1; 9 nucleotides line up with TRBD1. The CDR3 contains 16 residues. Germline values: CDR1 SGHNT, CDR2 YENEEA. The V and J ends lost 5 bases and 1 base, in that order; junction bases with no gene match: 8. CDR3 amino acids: CASSPRGQGWNTEAFF. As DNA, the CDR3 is TGTGCCAGCAGCCCAAGGGGACAGGGATGGAACACTGAAGCTTTCTTT.

The CDR3 bases are TGTGCCAGCAGCTTATCCGCGTCAGGGGGCAATCAGCCCCAGCATTTT. The encoded protein is CASSLSASGGNQPQHF. The genes are TRBV7-2 and TRBJ1-5; D is possibly TRBD1 (6 bases). Trimming took 2 bases from V and 2 from J, leaving 13 bases between them. Germline V CDR1 and CDR2: SGHTA, FQGNSA. This CDR3 is 16 amino acids long.

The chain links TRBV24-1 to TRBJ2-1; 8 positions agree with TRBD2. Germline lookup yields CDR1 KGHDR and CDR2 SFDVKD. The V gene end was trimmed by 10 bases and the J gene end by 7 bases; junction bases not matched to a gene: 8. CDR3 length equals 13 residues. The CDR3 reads CATRGTRSNEQFF. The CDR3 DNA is TGTGCCACGAGGGGGACTAGGAGTAATGAGCAGTTCTTC.